This TCR beta chain was retrieved from a study of blood T cell repertoires in COVID-19. Profiling relied on immunoSEQ multiplex PCR, and the TCRdb table lists in-frame clones only, not all of them. The repertoire has some 220,000 clones, around 82% of them found once; the top ten carry 10% to 15%. This CDR3 spans 14 amino acids. V dropped 6 bases and J dropped 2; count of bases not matched to a gene: 5. Germline CDR1 reads SGDLS; CDR2 reads YYNGEE. The chain links TRBV9 to TRBJ2-3; TRBD2 matches at 8 bases. Sequenced sample: peripheral blood. This TCR was recovered from a human donor in a cohort sampled during active COVID-19. DNA of the CDR3: TGTGCCAGCAACCGAGCGGGAGCCACAGATACGCAGTATTTT. Its protein product is CASNRAGATDTQYF.